This T cell receptor beta chain was sequenced during a study of cytomegalovirus exposure and HLA in healthy donors. The primer mix had 60 Vbeta and 13 Jbeta primers. The data were produced by immunoSEQ multiplex PCR, yet TCRdb's version contains in-frame clones alone and is incomplete. The sample has about 150,000 clones, about 64% seen once; the top ten hold 3%. This clone was recorded only once. Its antigen remains unknown. The ends lost 2 bases at V and 5 bases at J; junction bases unmatched: 4. This CDR3 comprises 15 residues. Per germline, CDR1 MNHEY and CDR2 SVGAGI. Study results and caveats: The study designated roughly 150 TCR beta chains cytomegalovirus-associated. According to an earlier analysis, most TCR beta V segments yielded productive rearrangements about 87% or about 30% of the time. Testing in vitro showed a few CMV-associated chains specific for CMV antigens.

This chain joins TRBV6-5 and TRBJ2-5, with 11 nucleotides matching TRBD1. This clonotype was obtained from a woman aged 25 to 39 in good health and CMV-seropositive. Material for sequencing was PBMCs. CDR3 protein: CASSYGQGASETQYF. CDR3 nucleotide sequence: TGTGCCAGCAGTTACGGACAGGGGGCCAGCGAGACCCAGTACTTC.